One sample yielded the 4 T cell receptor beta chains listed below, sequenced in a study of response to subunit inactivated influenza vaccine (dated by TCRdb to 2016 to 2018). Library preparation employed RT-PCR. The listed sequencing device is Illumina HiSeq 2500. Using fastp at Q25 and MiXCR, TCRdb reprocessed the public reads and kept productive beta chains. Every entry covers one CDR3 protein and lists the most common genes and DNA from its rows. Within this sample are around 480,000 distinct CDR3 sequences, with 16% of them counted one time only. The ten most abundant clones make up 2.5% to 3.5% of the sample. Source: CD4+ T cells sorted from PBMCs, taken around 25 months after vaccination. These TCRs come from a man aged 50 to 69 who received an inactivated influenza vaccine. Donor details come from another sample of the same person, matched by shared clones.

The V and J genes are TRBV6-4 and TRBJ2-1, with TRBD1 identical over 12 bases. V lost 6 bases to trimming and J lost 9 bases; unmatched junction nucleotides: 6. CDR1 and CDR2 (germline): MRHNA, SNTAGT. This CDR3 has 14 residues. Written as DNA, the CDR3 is TGTGCCAGCAGCCCGGGACAGGGGGCCAGTGAGCAGTTCTTC. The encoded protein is CASSPGQGASEQFF.

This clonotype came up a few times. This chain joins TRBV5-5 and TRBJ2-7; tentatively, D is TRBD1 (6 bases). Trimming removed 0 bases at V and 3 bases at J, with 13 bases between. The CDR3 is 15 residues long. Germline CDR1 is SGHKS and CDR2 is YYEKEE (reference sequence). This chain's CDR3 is CASSLEYGRGYEQYF. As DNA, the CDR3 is TGTGCCAGCAGCTTGGAGTATGGCAGGGGCTACGAGCAGTACTTC.

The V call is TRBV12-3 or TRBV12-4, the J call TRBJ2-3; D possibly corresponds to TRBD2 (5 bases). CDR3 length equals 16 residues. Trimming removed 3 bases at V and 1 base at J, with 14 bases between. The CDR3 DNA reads TGTGCCAGCAGTTTGGTGGGTGGAGGTGGCACAGATACGCAGTATTTT. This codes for CASSLVGGGGTDTQYF.

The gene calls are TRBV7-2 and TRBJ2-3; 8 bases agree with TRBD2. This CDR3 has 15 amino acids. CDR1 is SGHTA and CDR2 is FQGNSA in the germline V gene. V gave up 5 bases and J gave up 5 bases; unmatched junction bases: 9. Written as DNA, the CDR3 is TGTGCCAGCAGCCGATCGACGGGGGGGTTAGATACGCAGTATTTT. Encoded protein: CASSRSTGGLDTQYF.